One and the same sample provided the 30 T cell receptor beta chains below, sequenced in a study of T cells after yellow fever vaccination. TCRdb called the 5' RACE reads again in MiXCR, with one record for every CDR3 protein. The data show 250,000 or so distinct CDR3 sequences, roughly 3.5% seen once. The source material was PBMCs, sampled 15 days after the yellow fever booster vaccination. These TCRs come from a man younger than 30 who received the YFV17D yellow fever vaccine.

Many counts were recorded for this clonotype. The gene calls are TRBV5-5 and TRBJ2-7; a possible D gene is TRBD1 (5 bases). The CDR3 is made up of 12 amino acids. Germline CDR1 reads SGHKS; CDR2 reads YYEKEE (reference sequence). The V and J ends lost 4 bases and 4 bases respectively, with 9 bases between them. Written as DNA, the CDR3 is TGTGCCAGCAGCGCGACAGAATACGAGCAGTACTTC. It specifies CASSATEYEQYF.

In regard to this clonotype: A single base separates this from a much larger clone, so it may be a read error. The V call is TRBV3-1, the J call TRBJ2-3, with 10 bases aligning to TRBD2. The CDR3 is 14 amino acids. Germline CDR1 is LGHDT and CDR2 is YNNKEL (reference sequence). After removal of 4 bases from V and 8 bases from J, the junction contained 6 bases not matched to a gene. Here the CDR3 reads CASSPGLAWTTQYF. In nucleotides, the CDR3 is TGTGCCAGCAGCCCGGGACTAGCGTGGACTACGCAGTATTTT.

This clonotype was recorded at least ten times. The chain combines TRBV7-8 with TRBJ2-5, with D hard to call. The CDR3 contains 14 residues. Germline CDR1 is SGHVS and CDR2 is FQNEAQ. The ends were cut back, 6 bases at V and 1 base at J, with 12 bases in the middle. The DNA of the CDR3 is TGTGCCAGCAGTACCGTAACAGTCCAAGAGACCCAGTACTTC. Translation: CASSTVTVQETQYF.

There are many counts of this clonotype. The V and J genes are TRBV27 and TRBJ1-1, with TRBD1 as a possible D gene (5 bases). The CDR3 is 15 amino acids. The germline V gene encodes CDR1 MNHEY and CDR2 SMNVEV (reference sequence). Trimming removed 5 bases from V and 5 bases from J, with 18 bases in between. The CDR3: CASSQDLGGRTEAFF. CDR3 nucleotides: TGTGCCAGCAGTCAAGATTTGGGGGGGAGGACTGAAGCTTTCTTT.

The sample holds many counts of this clonotype. J is TRBJ2-3 and V is TRBV20-1; TRBD2 agrees at 8 bases. With 2 bases clipped from V and 6 bases from J, the junction kept 4 bases outside the gene matches. Per germline, CDR1 DFQATT and CDR2 SNEGSKA (reference sequence). CDR3 length equals 13 residues. In nucleotides, the CDR3 is TGCAGTGCTAGACGGGGGGGGAGCGATACGCAGTATTTT. Translating gives CSARRGGSDTQYF.

The chain links TRBV23-1 to TRBJ1-4; 11 bases are a match to TRBD1. TRBV23-1 is given ORF status, its function remaining uncertain. This CDR3 is built from 16 residues. J lost 7 bases, V lost 6 bases, and 10 bases had no gene match. CDR3 sequence: CASSPPSGTGGEKLFF. The DNA of the CDR3 is TGCGCCAGCAGCCCCCCGTCCGGGACAGGGGGTGAAAAACTGTTTTTT.

This clonotype was detected ten times or more. V is TRBV7-2 and J is TRBJ1-2, with a weak D call TRBD1 (5 bases). The V gene's germline CDR1 is SGHTA and CDR2 FQGNSA. The V and J ends lost 1 base and 5 bases respectively, with 14 bases between them. The length of the CDR3 is 15 residues. The CDR3: CASSLGPGRWYGYTF. In nucleotides, the CDR3 is TGTGCCAGCAGCTTAGGCCCAGGGAGGTGGTATGGCTACACCTTC.

This clonotype was found many times. V and J are TRBV5-4 and TRBJ2-7; 14 positions match TRBD2. Trimming at V came to 3 bases and at J to 11 bases, leaving 7 bases not matched to a gene. CDR3 length: 14 residues. Germline V gene sequence: CDR1 SGHNT, CDR2 YYREEE (reference sequence). CDR3: CASSYGTSGGAEYF. For the CDR3, the DNA is TGTGCCAGCAGCTACGGGACTAGCGGGGGCGCGGAGTACTTC. The whole variable domain, remainder taken from reference TRBV5-4 and TRBJ2-7, is ETGVTQSPTHLIKTRGQQVTLRCSSQSGHNTVSWYQQALGQGPQFIFQYYREEENGRGNFPPRFSGLQFPNYSSELNVNALELDDSALYLCASSYGTSGGAEYFGPGTRLTVT.

The CDR3 loop is CASSGLGVGYTF. DNA for the CDR3: TGTGCCAGCAGCGGACTGGGGGTCGGCTACACCTTC. The chain carries TRBV5-4 and TRBJ1-2; D possibly corresponds to TRBD1 (5 bases). This CDR3 comprises 12 residues. V was cut by 4 bases and J by 8 bases, with 12 bases left in between. CDR1 is SGHNT and CDR2 is YYREEE in the germline V gene (reference sequence). Supplemented by reference TRBV5-4 and TRBJ1-2, the full variable domain reads ETGVTQSPTHLIKTRGQQVTLRCSSQSGHNTVSWYQQALGQGPQFIFQYYREEENGRGNFPPRFSGLQFPNYSSELNVNALELDDSALYLCASSGLGVGYTFGSGTRLTVV.

The sample holds many counts of this clonotype. V and J are TRBV5-1 and TRBJ2-5; 10 nucleotides align to TRBD2. This CDR3 is 14 amino acids long. The V segment lost 5 bases and the J segment 5 bases; nucleotides outside the gene matches: 6. Germline V gene sequence: CDR1 SGHRS, CDR2 YFSETQ. The CDR3 protein is CASRSGLAEETQYF. DNA of the CDR3: TGCGCCAGCAGATCCGGACTAGCGGAGGAGACCCAGTACTTC. Full variable domain (rest looked up from reference TRBV5-1 and TRBJ2-5): KAGVTQTPRYLIKTRGQQVTLSCSPISGHRSVSWYQQTPGQGLQFLFEYFSETQRNKGNFPGRFSGRQFSNSRSEMNVSTLELGDSALYLCASRSGLAEETQYFGPGTRLLVL.

The sample holds a few counts of this clonotype. The chain has TRBV3-1 and TRBJ1-1; D gene uncertain. This CDR3 contains 14 residues. V lost 2 bases and J 6 bases, leaving 13 bases between the germline ends. The germline V gene encodes CDR1 LGHDT and CDR2 YNNKEL (reference sequence). CDR3 nucleotides: TGTGCCAGCAGCCAAAGTCCAGACGGGTCTGAAGCTTTCTTT. Protein sequence: CASSQSPDGSEAFF.

In this sample, this clonotype turned up many times. The chain combines TRBV27 with TRBJ2-3; TRBD2 agrees at 11 bases. The CDR3 covers 15 residues. The germline gives CDR1 MNHEY, CDR2 SMNVEV (reference sequence). Trimming removed 6 bases from V and 6 bases from J; junction bases left unmatched: 8. CDR3 loop: CASSFVAGGKDTQYF. DNA for the CDR3: TGTGCCAGCAGCTTCGTAGCGGGGGGGAAGGATACGCAGTATTTT.

This clonotype was counted ten times or more. This chain uses TRBV12-3 or TRBV12-4 with TRBJ1-2, with unresolved D. CDR3 length equals 15 residues. Trimming pared 1 base from V and 4 bases from J, leaving 13 bases between. CDR3 DNA sequence: TGTGCCAGCAGTTTAGACGAGGCCTCGGGCTATGGCTACACCTTC. Translating gives CASSLDEASGYGYTF.

This clonotype was counted many times. The V gene is TRBV20-1, the J gene TRBJ2-1; 13 bases line up with TRBD2. The CDR3 extends over 21 amino acids. J was trimmed by 0 bases and V by 3 bases; bases with no gene match: 17. Germline loops: CDR1 DFQATT, CDR2 SNEGSKA (reference sequence). Here the CDR3 reads CSARGPPGTSGAANSYNEQFF. The CDR3 nucleotides read TGCAGTGCTAGGGGCCCGCCTGGGACTAGCGGGGCCGCAAACTCCTACAATGAGCAGTTCTTC.

This clonotype has at least ten counts. The rearrangement links TRBV7-2 to TRBJ2-5; D unresolved. This CDR3 comprises 13 residues. Germline V gives CDR1 SGHTA, CDR2 FQGNSA. Trimming left V 1 base short and J 5 bases short, with 8 bases between. DNA for the CDR3: TGTGCCAGCAGCTTAGACTGGGGTGAGACCCAGTACTTC. Translating it yields CASSLDWGETQYF.

This clonotype was recorded many times. The V gene is TRBV20-1, the J gene TRBJ2-7; possible D gene TRBD1, 6 bases. The V end lost 6 bases, the J end lost 3 bases, and 12 bases lay between the germline ends. The germline gives CDR1 DFQATT, CDR2 SNEGSKA (reference sequence). The CDR3 length is 12 residues. CDR3 nucleotides: TGCAGTGCCCGCAGGGGAAACTACGAGCAGTACTTC. Its translation: CSARRGNYEQYF.

There are many counts of this clonotype. The genes are TRBV7-2 and TRBJ2-3, with TRBD2 matching 9 bases. Germline trimming cut 8 bases from V and 4 bases from J; bases unmatched to any gene: 10. Germline values: CDR1 SGHTA, CDR2 FQGNSA. The CDR3 is made up of 15 amino acids. CDR3 DNA: TGTGCCAGCGAAACTAGCGGGTTTAGGGCAGATACGCAGTATTTT. It codes for CASETSGFRADTQYF.

This clonotype was counted many times. V usage is TRBV9 and J usage is TRBJ1-2; TRBD1 might be the D (5 bases). This CDR3 is 15 amino acids long. The germline V and J ends were trimmed by 0 bases and 4 bases, with 13 bases remaining between them. Germline V gene sequence: CDR1 SGDLS, CDR2 YYNGEE. As DNA, the CDR3 is TGTGCCAGCAGCGTAGTGGGGGAGGGAGGCTATGGCTACACCTTC. Residues: CASSVVGEGGYGYTF.

This clonotype was seen ten or more times. The chain employs TRBV11-2 and TRBJ1-3; no reliable D call. The germline V gene has CDR1 SGHAT and CDR2 FQNNGV. Trimming left V 0 bases short and J 2 bases short, with 14 bases between. This CDR3 is 17 amino acids long. CDR3 in amino acids: CASSLDSWNLAGNTIYF. The CDR3 region has the DNA TGTGCCAGCAGCTTAGATTCTTGGAATCTGGCTGGAAACACCATATATTTT.

This clonotype came up many times. The J gene is TRBJ2-3, the V gene TRBV5-1; 7 nucleotides match TRBD1. The CDR3 runs to 15 residues. Losses at the gene ends were 0 bases for V and 2 bases for J; bases not matched to a gene: 3. The germline gives CDR1 SGHRS, CDR2 YFSETQ. The CDR3 protein is CASSLAGQPTDTQYF. In DNA form, the CDR3 reads TGCGCCAGCAGCTTGGCGGGACAGCCCACAGATACGCAGTATTTT.

In its sample, this clonotype was seen many times. This rearrangement joins TRBV19 to TRBJ2-5; no clear D. V lost 3 bases, J lost 3 bases, and 8 bases lay in between. This CDR3 is built from 13 residues. Germline V gene data show CDR1 as LNHDA and CDR2 as SQIVND (reference sequence). The CDR3: CASSIISKETQYF. For the CDR3, the DNA is TGTGCCAGTAGTATTATCTCTAAAGAGACCCAGTACTTC.

This clonotype was counted many times. This chain uses TRBV7-9 with TRBJ1-2; D gene ambiguous. This CDR3 comprises 14 residues. With 1 base removed from V and 8 bases from J, the gap between germline ends came to 14 bases. Germline CDR1 SEHNR, CDR2 FQNEAQ (reference sequence). CDR3 in amino acids: CASSLVIQIPGYTF. DNA for the CDR3: TGTGCCAGCAGCTTAGTAATCCAGATCCCAGGCTACACCTTC. Variable domain in full (rest from reference TRBV7-9 and TRBJ1-2): DTGVSQNPRHKITKRGQNVTFRCDPISEHNRLYWYRQTLGQGPEFLTYFQNEAQLEKSRLLSDRFSAERPKGSFSTLEIQRTEQGDSAMYLCASSLVIQIPGYTFGSGTRLTVV.

This clonotype has at least ten counts. Here the CDR3 DNA reads TGCGCCAGCAGGACGGGGGGCCCCTCCTACAATGAGCAGTTCTTC. Translating gives CASRTGGPSYNEQFF. This sequence joins TRBV5-1 and TRBJ2-1; possible D gene TRBD2, 7 bases. The germline gives CDR1 SGHRS, CDR2 YFSETQ. CDR3 size: 15 residues. Trimming took 5 bases from V and 0 from J, leaving 12 bases between them.

The sample holds many counts of this clonotype. The chain carries TRBV6-1 and TRBJ2-7; D gene uncertain. Per germline, CDR1 MNHNS and CDR2 SASEGT. CDR3 length: 12 residues. Trimming shortened V by 1 base and J by 7 bases, and 8 bases separated the two germline ends. The CDR3, as DNA: TGTGCCAGCAGTGAAGTTTTTAGTGAGCAGTACGTC. This translates into CASSEVFSEQYV.

This clonotype was seen many times. J is TRBJ2-5 and V is TRBV5-1; 7 positions match TRBD2. The germline gives CDR1 SGHRS, CDR2 YFSETQ. The CDR3 has 18 residues. V trimming: 3 bases; J trimming: 4 bases; junction bases outside the gene matches: 18. CDR3 loop: CASSSTRIGLESLETQYF. As DNA, the CDR3 is TGCGCCAGCAGCTCGACAAGAATCGGACTAGAGTCCCTAGAGACCCAGTACTTC.

This clonotype showed up many times. The V and J genes are TRBV5-1 and TRBJ1-1; D ambiguous. The V gene lost 2 bases and the J gene lost 3 bases, with 8 bases spanning the gap. The V gene's germline CDR1 is SGHRS and CDR2 YFSETQ. This CDR3 spans 13 amino acids. The CDR3 DNA reads as TGCGCCAGCAGCTTCTCCGAGTACACTGAAGCTTTCTTT. Residues: CASSFSEYTEAFF.

This clonotype was recorded at least ten times. CDR3 nucleotide sequence: TGTGCCAGCAGCTCAACGAACAGGGTTGAAGGCGAGCAGTACTTC. It codes for CASSSTNRVEGEQYF. The rearrangement uses TRBV7-9 and TRBJ2-7, with D perhaps TRBD1 (6 bases). This CDR3 contains 15 residues. The germline V gene has CDR1 SEHNR and CDR2 FQNEAQ (reference sequence). The ends were cut back, 4 bases at V and 6 bases at J, with 19 bases in the middle.

Worth noting for this clonotype: A read error may produce the germline difference seen at one junction end. V gene TRBV5-1 combines with J gene TRBJ2-2; perhaps TRBD1 as D (6 bases). Germline values: CDR1 SGHRS, CDR2 YFSETQ. The CDR3 spans 14 residues. CDR3 coding DNA: TGCGCCAGCAGCTTGCAGGGGAACACCGTGGAGCTGTTTTTT. It yields the protein CASSLQGNTVELFF.

This clonotype was counted many times. The J gene is TRBJ2-1, the V gene TRBV20-1; possibly TRBD2 for D (7 bases). The CDR3 is 16 residues long. Germline V gene data show CDR1 as DFQATT and CDR2 as SNEGSKA (reference sequence). The V end was cut by 0 bases, the J end by 5 bases, with 17 bases between. The CDR3 DNA is TGCAGTGCTAGAGATAGTCGAGGGGGGGCGAACAATGAGCAGTTCTTC. Protein product: CSARDSRGGANNEQFF.

Many counts were recorded for this clonotype. The rearrangement links TRBV20-1 to TRBJ1-5; 7 nucleotides align to TRBD1. With 3 bases clipped from V and 4 bases from J, the junction kept 6 bases outside the gene matches. The V gene's germline CDR1 is DFQATT and CDR2 SNEGSKA (reference sequence). The CDR3 has 14 residues. The CDR3 nucleotides read TGCAGTGCTAGGGAACAGGGGCGAAATCAGCCCCAGCATTTT. Protein sequence: CSAREQGRNQPQHF.